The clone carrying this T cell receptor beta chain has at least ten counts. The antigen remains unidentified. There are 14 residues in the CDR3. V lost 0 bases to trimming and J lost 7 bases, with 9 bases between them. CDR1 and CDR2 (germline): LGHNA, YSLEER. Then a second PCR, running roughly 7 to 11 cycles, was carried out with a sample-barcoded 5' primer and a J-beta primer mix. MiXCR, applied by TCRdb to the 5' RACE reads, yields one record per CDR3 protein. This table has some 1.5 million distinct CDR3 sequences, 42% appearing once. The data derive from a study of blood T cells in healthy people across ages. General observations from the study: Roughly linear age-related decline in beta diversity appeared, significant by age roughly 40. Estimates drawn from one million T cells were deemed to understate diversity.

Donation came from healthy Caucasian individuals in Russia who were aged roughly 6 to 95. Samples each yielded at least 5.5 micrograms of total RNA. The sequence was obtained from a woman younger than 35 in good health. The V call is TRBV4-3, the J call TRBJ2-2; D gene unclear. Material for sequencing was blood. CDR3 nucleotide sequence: TGCGCCAGCAGCCAAGATCTACGGCTCGGGGAGCTGTTTTTT. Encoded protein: CASSQDLRLGELFF.